Listed below are T cell receptor beta chains from one sample, sequenced in a study of T cell repertoires in cytomegalovirus infection. TCRdb fed the reads into MiXCR, producing one record per CDR3 protein. The sample consists of 550,000 to 850,000 distinct CDR3 sequences, approximately 33% of them appearing once. No antigen has been identified for these receptors. Material: cultured PBMCs, obtained from culture after CMV antigen stimulation. The origin of the receptors is a human donor in good health (CMV status not recorded). Some clones in this sample may be carry-over from other donors' samples. The CDR3 runs from the conserved cysteine through the conserved F or W. A D gene is named only where the DNA matches it firmly. The size of a clone is reported for some rows only, either as once, few or many, or as a class for expanded clones.

clone_size j_call d_call v_call cdr3_nt cdr3_aa
few TRBJ2-5 TRBD2 TRBV12-3/TRBV12-4 TGTGCCAGCAGTTTCGGCGGGGGAAAGACCCAGTACTTC CASSFGGGKTQYF
few TRBJ1-5 - TRBV2 TGTGCCAGCACTTACCGCTCGGATCAGCCCCAGCATTTT CASTYRSDQPQHF
- TRBJ2-1 - TRBV20-1 TGCAGTGCTAGGAAGTCCAGGGGGGGCCTTTACAATGAGCAGTTCTTC CSARKSRGGLYNEQFF
- TRBJ2-1 TRBD2 TRBV11-2 TGTGCCAGCAGCTTATGGCGGGAGGGCGGCTTAGGTGAGCAGTTCTTC CASSLWREGGLGEQFF
- TRBJ2-2 TRBD2 TRBV6-2/TRBV6-3 TGTGCCAGCAGTTACTCGCCGGGGCTAGCGGGGAGGGGGAACACCGGGGAGCTGTTTTTT CASSYSPGLAGRGNTGELFF
few TRBJ2-5 - TRBV6-2/TRBV6-3 TGTGCCAGCAGTTACGAGGCAGAAGAGACCCAGTACTTC CASSYEAEETQYF
many TRBJ1-4 - TRBV7-2 TGTGCCAGCAGCTTATACGACGGGGAAAAACTGTTTTTT CASSLYDGEKLFF
- TRBJ1-4 TRBD1 TRBV5-1 TGCGCCAGCAGCTCCCGGGACAGAGAACATAATGAAAAACTGTTTTTT CASSSRDREHNEKLFF
- TRBJ1-2 - TRBV6-1 TGTGCCAGCAGATCCTTAGGGGCAGACTATGGCTACACCTTC CASRSLGADYGYTF
- TRBJ2-1 - TRBV20-1 TGCAGTGCCCAACCGGGAGTCTACAATGAGCAGTTCTTC CSAQPGVYNEQFF
- TRBJ2-1 TRBD2 TRBV15 TGTGCCACCAGCAGAAGGTTAACTAGCGGGACTAACCCTCTTAATTACAATGAGCAGTTCTTC CATSRRLTSGTNPLNYNEQFF
- TRBJ2-2 TRBD2 TRBV4-3 TGCGCCAGCAGCCAAACTAGCGGGGGAACATCAGCGGTCGGGGAGCTGTTTTTT CASSQTSGGTSAVGELFF
few TRBJ2-2 - TRBV18 TGTGCCAGCTCACCACCCAGAGCCGGGGAGCTGTTTTTT CASSPPRAGELFF
many TRBJ2-3 TRBD2 TRBV7-2 TGTGCCAGCAGCTCCCCGGGGGGGGGCCGCACAGATACGCAGTATTTT CASSSPGGGRTDTQYF
few TRBJ2-1 TRBD2 TRBV20-1 TGCAGTGCTCAGACTAGCGGGACAACTAATGAGCAGTTCTTC CSAQTSGTTNEQFF
- TRBJ1-6 TRBD1 TRBV27 TGTGCCAGCAGTTCACAACCCGGGGACAGGCGTAATTCACCCCTCCACTTT CASSSQPGDRRNSPLHF
- TRBJ2-2 - TRBV5-8 TGTGCCAGCAGCCCCTGGGGGAAGGAAAACACCGGGGAGCTGTTTTTT CASSPWGKENTGELFF
- TRBJ2-7 TRBD2 TRBV6-5 TGTGCCAGCAGTGGGACTAGCGGGAGGATTAACTCCTACGAGCAGTACTTC CASSGTSGRINSYEQYF
many TRBJ2-3 TRBD2 TRBV7-2 TGTGCCAGCAGCTCCCGATGGAAGCGGGGGGCAAGCACAGATACGCAGTATTTT CASSSRWKRGASTDTQYF
- TRBJ2-2 - TRBV6-5 TGTGCCAGCAGTTTTAGTCAGAACACCGGGGAGCTGTTTTTT CASSFSQNTGELFF
- TRBJ1-5 - TRBV19 TGTGCCAGTAACCACAGGGCCAGCAATCAGCCCCAGCATTTT CASNHRASNQPQHF
- TRBJ2-1 TRBD1 TRBV5-4 TGTGCCAGCAGCCGGGACAGCCGCTACAATGAGCAGTTCTTC CASSRDSRYNEQFF
few TRBJ1-5 - TRBV19 TGTGCCAGCCAGCAGTTACCTGGGGAGGGAAATCAGCCCCAGCATTTT CASQQLPGEGNQPQHF
- TRBJ2-7 - TRBV5-1 TGCGCCAGCAGCTTGGTCCAGGGTTCCAGCTCCGAGCAGTACTTC CASSLVQGSSSEQYF
- TRBJ1-1 TRBD1 TRBV5-4 TGTGCCAGCAGCTGGGGACGGACAGGGAACACTGAAGCTTTCTTT CASSWGRTGNTEAFF
few TRBJ2-2 - TRBV7-8 TGTGCCAGCAGCCCCATTCCGGATCTTAACAATCCCGGGGAGCTGTTTTTT CASSPIPDLNNPGELFF
- TRBJ1-5 - TRBV6-6 TGTGCCAGCAGATTCTATAGCAATCAGCCCCAGCATTTT CASRFYSNQPQHF
- TRBJ1-1 TRBD1 TRBV20-1 TGCAGTGCCCCGGACAGGGGGCCTGAAGCTTTCTTT CSAPDRGPEAFF
many TRBJ2-7 - TRBV7-2 TGTGCCAGCAGCCCCCCTTTGGGAAGGGAATCCTACGAGCAGTACTTC CASSPPLGRESYEQYF
- TRBJ2-7 TRBD2 TRBV20-1 TGCAGTGGGGATCCGGGACTAGCGGCCACCTACGAGCAGTACTTC CSGDPGLAATYEQYF
- TRBJ2-3 TRBD2 TRBV11-2 TGTGCCAGCAGCTTAGGACGGGAGGGCACAGATACGCAGTATTTT CASSLGREGTDTQYF
- TRBJ2-6 TRBD1 TRBV7-9 TGTGCCAGCAGCCCCGGGACAGGGAAGCCTTTACTGAGGGGGGCCAACGTCCTGACTTTC CASSPGTGKPLLRGANVLTF
- TRBJ2-1 TRBD2 TRBV7-2 TGTGCCAGCAGCTTAGAGAGGCTAGCGGGGGGTCCCTCCTACAATGAGCAGTTCTTC CASSLERLAGGPSYNEQFF
once TRBJ2-1 TRBD1 TRBV12-3/TRBV12-4 TGTGCCAGCACTCAAGGGACAGGGAGACCCAATGAGCAGTTCTTC CASTQGTGRPNEQFF
few TRBJ1-1 - TRBV20-1 TGCAGTGCTATAAGGACCGGGTTGAACACTGAAGCTTTCTTT CSAIRTGLNTEAFF
many TRBJ2-3 TRBD2 TRBV7-2 TGTGCCAGCAGCTTACTAGCGGGGGCCGTCACAGATACGCAGTATTTT CASSLLAGAVTDTQYF
- TRBJ2-7 TRBD1 TRBV6-1 TGTGCCAGCAGAGAGAAGACAGGGTTAAAACTCTACGAGCAGTACTTC CASREKTGLKLYEQYF
many TRBJ1-2 - TRBV18 TGTGCCAGCTCACCCCCGGGACTCTATGGCTACACCTTC CASSPPGLYGYTF
few TRBJ2-7 - TRBV7-6 TGTGCCAGCAGCTTAGCGCCCAACGAGCCCTACGAGCAGTACTTC CASSLAPNEPYEQYF
- TRBJ2-7 TRBD1 TRBV10-3 TGTGCCATCAGTGAGCAGGGGGACGACGAGCAGTACTTC CAISEQGDDEQYF
- TRBJ1-6 - TRBV28 TGTGCCAGCAGCCCCCGCTTCGGGTTTGGTTCACCCCTCCACTTT CASSPRFGFGSPLHF
few TRBJ2-1 - TRBV12-3/TRBV12-4 TGTGCCAGCAGCCGACAGCCACCCTCCTACAATGAGCAGTTCTTC CASSRQPPSYNEQFF
- TRBJ2-3 - TRBV6-1 TGTGCCAGCAGCATAGGATCAGATACGCAGTATTTT CASSIGSDTQYF
many TRBJ2-4 - TRBV7-2 TGTGCCAGCAGCTTAGGGGCAGGCTTAAACATTCAGTACTTC CASSLGAGLNIQYF
- TRBJ2-3 - TRBV3-1 TGTGCCAGCTCGTCGGCTAGCGACGCAGATACGCAGTATTTT CASSSASDADTQYF
many TRBJ1-1 - TRBV7-2 TGTGCCAGCAGCTCGACCGGGGAATTCGAAGCTTTCTTT CASSSTGEFEAFF
few TRBJ2-7 - TRBV7-8 TGTGCCAGCAGCTTCAGGGTGGCCTTCGCCCACGAGCAGTACTTC CASSFRVAFAHEQYF
many TRBJ2-7 TRBD2 TRBV7-2 TGTGCCAGCAGCTCCGGACTAGCGGGGCAAGAGCAGTACTTC CASSSGLAGQEQYF
- TRBJ1-5 - TRBV18 TGTGCCAGCTCACCAAGGTTGAATAGCAATCAGCCCCAGCATTTT CASSPRLNSNQPQHF
- TRBJ1-1 - TRBV2 TGTGCCAGCAGTTTGTACGGTAGGAACACTGAAGCTTTCTTT CASSLYGRNTEAFF
many TRBJ2-7 - TRBV7-2 TGTGCCAGCAGCTCCTCGACCTGGTTCGAGCAGTACTTC CASSSSTWFEQYF
few TRBJ2-3 - TRBV7-4 TGTGCCAGTCAACTCGGGCCCGCAGATACGCAGTATTTT CASQLGPADTQYF
- TRBJ2-3 - TRBV10-3 TGTGCCATCACTGCGAGTGAGAGCACAGATACGCAGTATTTT CAITASESTDTQYF
few TRBJ1-1 TRBD1 TRBV4-1 TGCGCCAGCAGCCAAGTAAACAGGGGGCAGCCGGCTTTCTTT CASSQVNRGQPAFF